The clone carrying this TCR beta chain was observed a single time. V lost 3 bases and J lost 5, with 14 bases in between. CDR3 length equals 14 residues. Germline CDR1 SGHRS, CDR2 YFSETQ. The data originate from a study of T cell changes during pregnancy in multiple sclerosis. TCRdb keeps only in-frame clones here, not all; method: immunoSEQ multiplex PCR. The sample holds about 42,000 clones, 84% seen once. The sample was CD4+ T cells from peripheral blood mononuclear cells, taken before pregnancy. The chain links TRBV5-1 to TRBJ1-1, with D perhaps matching TRBD1 (5 bases). The TCR originated in a female donor with multiple sclerosis, enrolled in a pregnancy study. CDR3 sequence: CASSWRTGGTEAFF. The DNA for the CDR3 is TGCGCCAGCAGCTGGCGGACGGGGGGGACTGAAGCTTTCTTT.